The present T cell receptor (beta chain) was sequenced within a study of Ad26.COV2.S vaccination and SARS-CoV-2 variants. The V segment lost 0 bases and the J segment 1 base; nucleotides outside the gene matches: 0. The CDR3 consists of 15 residues. CDR1 is SGDLS, CDR2 YYNGEE, per germline. The treatment is: around 19 received Ad26.COV2.S at low or high dose, single or two shots; five or six received placebo; per-sample allocation not given. Sampling took place 63 days after the first vaccine or placebo injection. TCRdb's copy holds only in-frame clones and misses some; the assay was immunoSEQ multiplex PCR. The table has 400,000 to 450,000 clones, 75% to 95% seen once. A note on this clone: At the DNA level, this CDR3 is encoded by other sequences in the same sample as well.

This TCR was recovered from a person between 18 and 65 years old who received the Ad26.COV2.S COVID-19 vaccine or a placebo. Sequenced here: peripheral blood, sampled in a trial of Ad26.COV2.S vaccine versus placebo. The gene calls are TRBV9 and TRBJ2-3; TRBD2 aligns across 9 bases. CDR3 bases: TGTGCCAGCAGCGTAGGGACTAGCGGCACAGATACGCAGTATTTT. Amino acid sequence: CASSVGTSGTDTQYF.